This T cell receptor beta chain is from a study of CD8 T cells in ankylosing spondylitis. Findings of the study overall: Roughly eight highly homologous variants formed a TCR beta motif that appeared characteristic of ankylosing spondylitis blood. Certain motif variants had earlier appeared in reactive arthritis synovial fluid and blood. It was reported that disease-linked clones were significantly enriched in matched ankylosing spondylitis synovial fluid.

This CDR3 is built from 15 residues. The germline gives CDR1 GTSNPN, CDR2 SVGIG (reference sequence). V dropped 3 bases and J dropped 4 bases, with 16 bases sitting between them. TCRdb used MiXCR to reprocess the 5' RACE reads, holding one entry per CDR3 protein. This table holds some 250,000 distinct CDR3 sequences, about 24% found once. As regards this clonotype: Antigen unknown. A read error is possible here, since a much larger clone lies one base away.

This TCR was sampled from a male donor with ankylosing spondylitis or in good health (not recorded which). Sequences were obtained from blood, either unsorted or a sorted T cell fraction (not recorded which). The J gene is TRBJ1-5, the V gene TRBV30; D perhaps matches TRBD1 (6 bases). This CDR3 is CAWSPQGTRNQPQHF. For the CDR3, the DNA is TGTGCCTGGAGCCCTCAGGGGACTAGGAATCAGCCCCAGCATTTT.